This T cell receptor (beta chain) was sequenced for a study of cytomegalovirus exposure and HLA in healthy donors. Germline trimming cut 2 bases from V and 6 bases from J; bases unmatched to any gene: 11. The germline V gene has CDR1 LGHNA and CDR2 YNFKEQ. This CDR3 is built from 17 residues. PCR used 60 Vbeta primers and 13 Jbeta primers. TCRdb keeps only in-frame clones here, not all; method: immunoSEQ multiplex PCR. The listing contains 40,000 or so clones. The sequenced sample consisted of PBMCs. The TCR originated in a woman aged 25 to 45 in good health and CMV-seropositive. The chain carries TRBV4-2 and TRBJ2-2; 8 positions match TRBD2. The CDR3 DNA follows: TGTGCCAGCAGCCAATGGGGGGGGCGCGGGGGGTCCGGGGAGCTGTTTTTT. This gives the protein CASSQWGGRGGSGELFF.